This entry lists 12 T cell receptor beta chains sequenced from one sample in a study of CD8 T cells in ankylosing spondylitis. TCRdb reprocessed the 5' RACE reads via MiXCR and lists one record per CDR3 protein. The data show around 320,000 distinct CDR3 sequences, with around 21% seen just once and 3.5% to 4.5% held by the top ten. Sequenced material: blood, either unsorted or a sorted T cell fraction (not recorded which). The receptors come from a female donor with ankylosing spondylitis or in good health (not recorded which).

This clonotype was found a few times. This chain joins TRBV11-3 and TRBJ2-3; D not certain. V lost 3 bases and J lost 2, with 6 bases in between. Germline CDR1 reads SGHNT; CDR2 reads YENEEA. The length of the CDR3 is 13 residues. The CDR3 protein is CASSFDSTDTQYF. The CDR3 coding sequence is TGTGCCAGCAGCTTCGACTCCACAGATACGCAGTATTTT.

This chain connects TRBV7-9 to TRBJ2-1; D may be TRBD2 (7 bases). The ends were cut back, 4 bases at V and 8 bases at J, with 18 bases in the middle. CDR1 is SEHNR and CDR2 is FQNEAQ in the germline V gene (reference sequence). CDR3 length equals 15 residues. CDR3 nucleotide sequence: TGTGCCAGCAGCTCTACCCGGGGGAGGGGGGATGAGCAGTTCTTC. Translated, it gives CASSSTRGRGDEQFF.

V gene TRBV20-1 combines with J gene TRBJ2-1; tentative D call: TRBD1 (5 bases). Per germline, CDR1 DFQATT and CDR2 SNEGSKA (reference sequence). CDR3 length: 12 amino acids. Trimming removed 3 bases from V and 12 bases from J, with 15 bases in between. In DNA, the CDR3 is TGCAGTGCTAGCTACGCAGGCCAGGGGCAGTTCTTC. Protein product: CSASYAGQGQFF.

The rearrangement uses TRBV6-1 and TRBJ2-1, with TRBD2 identical over 11 bases. Germline V lookup: CDR1 MNHNS, CDR2 SASEGT. The CDR3 is 17 amino acids. After removal of 6 bases from V and 0 bases from J, the junction contained 7 bases not matched to a gene. This chain's CDR3 is CASSSGLAESSYNEQFF. In DNA form, the CDR3 reads TGTGCCAGCAGCTCGGGACTAGCGGAAAGCTCCTACAATGAGCAGTTCTTC.

This chain links TRBV24-1 with TRBJ1-2; possible D gene TRBD1, 6 bases. The CDR3 contains 14 residues. Trimming took 8 bases from V and 5 from J, leaving 17 bases between them. The germline V gene encodes CDR1 KGHDR and CDR2 SFDVKD. The CDR3 region is CATTLRGGRYGYTF. The CDR3, as DNA: TGTGCCACCACCTTAAGGGGGGGGAGGTATGGCTACACCTTC.

This chain uses TRBV11-2 with TRBJ1-5; D unresolved. CDR3 length: 12 residues. Trimming stripped 6 bases from V and 9 bases from J, with 12 bases between. The germline V gene has CDR1 SGHAT and CDR2 FQNNGV. CDR3 residues: CASSQARGPQHF. The CDR3 DNA reads TGTGCCAGCAGTCAGGCTCGGGGGCCCCAGCATTTT.

This chain connects TRBV20-1 to TRBJ1-4; D call uncertain. V lost 3 bases and J 7 bases, leaving 12 bases between the germline ends. Per the germline V gene, CDR1 is DFQATT and CDR2 is SNEGSKA (reference sequence). The CDR3 covers 13 residues. The CDR3 is CSARGVAGEKLFF. The DNA of the CDR3 is TGCAGTGCTAGGGGAGTGGCGGGTGAAAAACTGTTTTTT.

The sample holds a few counts of this clonotype. The chain carries TRBV11-2 and TRBJ2-1; 7 nucleotides match TRBD2. The V gene's germline CDR1 is SGHAT and CDR2 FQNNGV. V gave up 2 bases and J gave up 3 bases; unmatched junction bases: 4. The CDR3 covers 15 residues. The CDR3 is CASSLSSGVYNEQFF. In nucleotides, the CDR3 is TGTGCCAGCAGCTTATCCAGCGGGGTCTACAATGAGCAGTTCTTC.

This clonotype was observed a few times. CDR3: CASSLTTEFGNEQFF. CDR3 DNA sequence: TGCGCCAGCAGCTTGACTACGGAGTTCGGGAATGAGCAGTTCTTC. The V and J genes are TRBV5-1 and TRBJ2-1, with unresolved D. The germline V gene encodes CDR1 SGHRS and CDR2 YFSETQ. Deletions cut 1 base from V and 7 bases from J, with 15 bases between. The CDR3 sequence is 15 residues long.

A few counts support this clonotype. The chain couples TRBV18 to TRBJ2-6, with 8 positions matching TRBD1. After removal of 0 bases from V and 3 bases from J, the junction contained 7 bases not matched to a gene. Germline V gives CDR1 KGHSH, CDR2 LQKENI. The CDR3 is made up of 18 amino acids. The CDR3 protein is CASSPPIWTGNGANVLTF. DNA of the CDR3: TGTGCCAGCTCACCACCTATCTGGACAGGGAATGGGGCCAACGTCCTGACTTTC.

This clonotype was detected only a few times. The rearrangement uses TRBV7-2 and TRBJ2-1, with D possibly TRBD1 on 5 matching bases. This CDR3 is 14 amino acids long. V gave up 7 bases and J gave up 0 bases, with 10 bases separating them. CDR1 and CDR2 from the germline V gene are SGHTA and FQGNSA. In DNA form, the CDR3 reads TGTGCCAGCAACCTAGACAGCTCCTACAATGAGCAGTTCTTC. It specifies CASNLDSSYNEQFF.

Ten or more counts support this clonotype. The V and J genes are TRBV12-3 or TRBV12-4 and TRBJ1-2, with D unresolved. V was shortened by 6 bases and J by 4 bases, with 12 bases between the two germline ends. This CDR3 comprises 13 residues. The CDR3 DNA sequence: TGTGCCAGCAGCCGTCAGGCAATCTATGGCTACACCTTC. Translation: CASSRQAIYGYTF.